The 7 T cell receptor beta chains below were found in one sample sequenced in a study of cytomegalovirus exposure and HLA in healthy donors. Amplification used 60 Vbeta primers and 13 Jbeta primers. The table came from immunoSEQ multiplex PCR; TCRdb's copy has only in-frame clones and leaves some out. This table has 150,000 to 200,000 clones, 60% to 80% appearing once. Material for sequencing was PBMCs. These receptors came from a man younger than 35 in good health and CMV-seropositive.

The rearrangement uses TRBV6-6 and TRBJ2-7; 13 bases line up with TRBD2. Germline CDR1 reads MNHNY; CDR2 reads SVGAGI (reference sequence). CDR3 size: 14 residues. Trimming at V came to 6 bases and at J to 6 bases, leaving 5 bases not matched to a gene. The CDR3 here is CASRLAGGPGEQYF. CDR3 DNA sequence: TGTGCCAGCAGACTAGCGGGAGGGCCCGGCGAGCAGTACTTC.

This chain uses TRBV9 with TRBJ2-7; 7 bases are shared with TRBD2. CDR3 length: 16 amino acids. V lost 5 bases to trimming and J lost 5 bases; unmatched junction nucleotides: 16. CDR1 and CDR2 (germline): SGDLS, YYNGEE. As DNA, the CDR3 is TGTGCCAGCAGGTCCCAATATGTTGGCGGGAGTAACGAGCAGTACTTC. It is translated as CASRSQYVGGSNEQYF.

The J gene is TRBJ1-2, the V gene TRBV18; 7 bases fit TRBD1. Germline V lookup: CDR1 KGHSH, CDR2 LQKENI. The CDR3 length is 12 residues. J was trimmed by 14 bases and V by 3 bases; bases with no gene match: 9. CDR3 in DNA: TGTGCCAGCTCACCTCGACAGGGCCGGGGGACCTTC. Its protein product is CASSPRQGRGTF.

This chain uses TRBV7-9 with TRBJ2-1, with D perhaps TRBD2 (6 bases). Germline CDR1 and CDR2: SEHNR and FQNEAQ (reference sequence). V lost 5 bases, J lost 7 bases, and 18 bases lay in between. CDR3 length: 15 amino acids. The CDR3 loop reads CASSGGGPFSNEQFF. CDR3 sequence (DNA): TGTGCCAGCAGCGGTGGAGGGCCATTTTCGAATGAGCAGTTCTTC.

J is TRBJ1-5 and V is TRBV18, with 7 bases lining up with TRBD1. The CDR3 runs 14 residues. The V and J ends lost 6 bases and 6 bases, in that order; junction bases with no gene match: 8. Germline CDR1 is KGHSH and CDR2 is LQKENI. The chain's CDR3 is CASSAGQFPQPQHF. The CDR3 coding sequence is TGTGCCAGCTCGGCGGGACAGTTTCCTCAGCCCCAGCATTTT.

The J gene is TRBJ2-2, the V gene TRBV28, with TRBD1 matching over 9 bases. CDR3 length: 15 amino acids. The ends lost 6 bases at V and 2 bases at J; junction bases unmatched: 4. The germline V gene encodes CDR1 MDHEN and CDR2 SYDVKM. As DNA, the CDR3 is TGTGCCAGCAGGATGGACAGGGGAAACACCGGGGAGCTGTTTTTT. This gives the protein CASRMDRGNTGELFF.

This clone was observed a single time. Distinct nucleotide sequences in the sample also encode this CDR3. The chain combines TRBV28 with TRBJ2-7; weak D call: TRBD2 (6 bases). The CDR3 runs to 15 residues. V lost 5 bases and J 6 bases, leaving 20 bases between the germline ends. Germline V CDR1 and CDR2: MDHEN, SYDVKM. The CDR3 coding sequence is TGTGCCAGCAGTCCTGAGGCCGGGAGAGGGCGCGAGCAGTACTTC. This gives the protein CASSPEAGRGREQYF.